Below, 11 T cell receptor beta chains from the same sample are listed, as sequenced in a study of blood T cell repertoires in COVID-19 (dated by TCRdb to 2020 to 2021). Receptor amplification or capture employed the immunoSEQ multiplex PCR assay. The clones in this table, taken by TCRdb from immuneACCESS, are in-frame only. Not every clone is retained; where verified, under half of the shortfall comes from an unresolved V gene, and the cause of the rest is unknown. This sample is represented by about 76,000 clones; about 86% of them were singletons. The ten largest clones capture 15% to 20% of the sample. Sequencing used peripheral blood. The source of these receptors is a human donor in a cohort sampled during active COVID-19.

CDR3 bases: TGTGCCAGCAGTTTGGTCAGGGGCCAAGGCTCGGACACTGAAGCTTTCTTT. Amino acids: CASSLVRGQGSDTEAFF. The chain couples TRBV28 to TRBJ1-1; a possible D gene is TRBD1 (6 bases). The CDR3 contains 17 residues. The germline CDR1 and CDR2 sequences are MDHEN and SYDVKM. Trimming cost V 3 bases and J 3 bases, with 20 bases left between them.

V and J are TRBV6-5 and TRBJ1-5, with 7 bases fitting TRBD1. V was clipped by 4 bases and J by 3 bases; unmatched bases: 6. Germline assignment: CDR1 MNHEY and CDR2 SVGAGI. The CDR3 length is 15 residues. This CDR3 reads CASSFDRVLNQPQHF. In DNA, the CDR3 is TGTGCCAGCAGTTTTGACAGGGTGCTCAATCAGCCCCAGCATTTT.

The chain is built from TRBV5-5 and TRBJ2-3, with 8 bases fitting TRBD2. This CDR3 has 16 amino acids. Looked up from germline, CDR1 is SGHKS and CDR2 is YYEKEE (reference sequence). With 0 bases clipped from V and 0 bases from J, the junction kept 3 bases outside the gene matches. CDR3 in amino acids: CASSLVAGGSTDTQYF. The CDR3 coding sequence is TGTGCCAGCAGCTTGGTGGCGGGAGGAAGCACAGATACGCAGTATTTT.

The DNA for the CDR3 is TGTGCCAGCAGGCCGACAGGCCCTAATGAAAAACTGTTTTTT. Its protein product is CASRPTGPNEKLFF. This chain connects TRBV7-2 to TRBJ1-4, with D maybe TRBD1 (6 bases). CDR3 length equals 14 residues. Germline loops: CDR1 SGHTA, CDR2 FQGNSA. Deletions cut 6 bases from V and 3 bases from J, with 11 bases between.

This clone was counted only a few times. Here the CDR3 reads CSVVLAYEQYF. CDR3 nucleotides: TGCAGTGTAGTTCTGGCCTACGAGCAGTACTTC. The chain uses TRBV20-1 and TRBJ2-7, with D unclear. CDR3 size: 11 residues. Between the trimmed V and J ends, which lost 7 bases and 2 bases, there was a span of 9 bases. Germline V gene data show CDR1 as DFQATT and CDR2 as SNEGSKA (reference sequence).

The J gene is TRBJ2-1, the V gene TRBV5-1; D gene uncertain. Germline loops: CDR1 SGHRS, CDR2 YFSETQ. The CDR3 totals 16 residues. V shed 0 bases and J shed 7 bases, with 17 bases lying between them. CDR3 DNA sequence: TGCGCCAGCAGCTTGGAAAACTACCCACCCGGGAATGAGCAGTTCTTC. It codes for CASSLENYPPGNEQFF.

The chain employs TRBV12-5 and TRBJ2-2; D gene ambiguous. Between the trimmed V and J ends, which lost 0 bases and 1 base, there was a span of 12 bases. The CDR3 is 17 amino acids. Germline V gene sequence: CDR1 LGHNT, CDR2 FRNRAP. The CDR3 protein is CASGLVVGGGNTGELFF. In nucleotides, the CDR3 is TGTGCTAGTGGTTTGGTAGTGGGTGGCGGGAACACCGGGGAGCTGTTTTTT.

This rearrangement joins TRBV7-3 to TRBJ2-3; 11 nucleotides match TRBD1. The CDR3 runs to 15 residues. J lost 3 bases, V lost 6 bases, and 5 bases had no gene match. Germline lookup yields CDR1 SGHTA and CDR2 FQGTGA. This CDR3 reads CASSRTGGETDTQYF. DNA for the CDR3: TGTGCCAGCAGTCGGACAGGGGGCGAAACAGATACGCAGTATTTT.

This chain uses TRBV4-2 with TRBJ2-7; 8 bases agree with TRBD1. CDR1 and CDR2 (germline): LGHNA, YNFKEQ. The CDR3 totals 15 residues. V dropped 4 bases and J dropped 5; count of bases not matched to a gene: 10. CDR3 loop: CASSPGGQGIDEQYF. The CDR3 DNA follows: TGTGCCAGCAGCCCTGGCGGACAGGGAATAGACGAGCAGTACTTC.

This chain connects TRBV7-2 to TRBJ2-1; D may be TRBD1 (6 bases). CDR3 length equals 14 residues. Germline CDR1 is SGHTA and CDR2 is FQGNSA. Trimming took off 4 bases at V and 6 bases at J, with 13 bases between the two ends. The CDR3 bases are TGTGCCAGCAGCTACCGCGTACAGGGCAATGAGCAGTTCTTC. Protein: CASSYRVQGNEQFF. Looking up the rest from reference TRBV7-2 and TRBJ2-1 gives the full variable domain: GAGVSQSPSNKVTEKGKDVELRCDPISGHTALYWYRQSLGQGLEFLIYFQGNSAPDKSGLPSDRFSAERTGGSVSTLTIQRTQQEDSAVYLCASSYRVQGNEQFFGPGTRLTVL.

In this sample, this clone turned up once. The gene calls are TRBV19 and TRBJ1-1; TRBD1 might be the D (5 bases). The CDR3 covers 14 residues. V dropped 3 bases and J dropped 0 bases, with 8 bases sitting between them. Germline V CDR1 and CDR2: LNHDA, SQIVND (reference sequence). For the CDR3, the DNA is TGTGCCAGTAGTATCACAGGCCTGAACACTGAAGCTTTCTTT. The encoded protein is CASSITGLNTEAFF.